The clone carrying this T cell receptor (beta chain) appeared a few times. Its antigen is unknown. The CDR3 runs to 13 residues. CDR1 and CDR2 from the germline V gene are SGHDT and YYEEEE. J was trimmed by 6 bases and V by 4 bases; bases with no gene match: 7. Clones were read by immunoSEQ multiplex PCR, and TCRdb kept only the in-frame ones, dropping some. Of more than 300,000 clones listed, approximately 86% are singletons. This sample's treatment: about 20 received Ad26.COV2.S at low or high dose, single or two shots; several received placebo; per-sample allocation not given. Sampling took place 63 days after the first vaccine or placebo injection. The sample is drawn from a study of Ad26.COV2.S vaccination and SARS-CoV-2 variants. Broader study findings: Spike-specific responses of CD8+ and CD4+ T cells were reported to display substantial breadth after vaccination. Measurements of TCR breadth and depth may have given underestimates of the total T cell responses.

This chain links TRBV5-6 with TRBJ2-7, with 7 bases aligning to TRBD1. The source of this sequence is a person between 18 and 65 years old who received the Ad26.COV2.S COVID-19 vaccine or a placebo. The sequenced sample was peripheral blood, obtained in a trial of Ad26.COV2.S vaccine versus placebo. CDR3 sequence reads: CASSPWTGGEQYF. The DNA of the CDR3 is TGTGCCAGCAGCCCATGGACAGGTGGCGAGCAGTACTTC.